This T cell receptor (beta chain) was recovered during a study of PD-L1 blockade in urothelial cancer (dated by TCRdb to between 2016 and 2019). The study in broad terms: Therapy was started at some point between 2013 and 2015 for all patients, and atezolizumab 1,200 mg was administered intravenously every 3 weeks. Roughly 9 patients reached durable clinical benefit, while roughly 22 patients did not. Blood samples were analyzed at 3 weeks after treatment start (second dose) and at 6 weeks after treatment start. Pretreatment blood TCR-seq was available for twenty-nine patients, at least one posttreatment blood collection was obtained for approximately 25 patients, and tumor TCR-seq was available for approximately 25 patients. Blood samples gave a median of about 130,000 T cells and 80,000 or so unique TCRs, with a median clonality of approximately 0.08. Pretreatment tumor samples and matched peripheral blood, collected serially before and after atezolizumab treatment, underwent TCR sequencing. Durable clinical benefit was defined as progression-free survival longer than 6 months, and TCR features were also tested against progression-free and overall survival. Whole exome sequencing and RNA sequencing of pretreatment tumors were performed alongside TCR sequencing in the same patients. The study, an exploratory multi-omic analysis, examined somatic, immune and clinical correlates of response to PD-L1 blockade with atezolizumab in urothelial cancer. An ECOG performance status of 0 or 1 was recorded for the patients, and 0 to 3 prior chemotherapy regimens had been received by the patients. About 85% of the roughly 29 patients were males with bladder-origin urothelial cancer, and 18 of 29 reported a prior smoking history.

Synthetic TCR analog templates were spiked into each PCR so that absolute template abundance could be estimated from read counts. Using the immunoSEQ assay, TCRbeta CDR3 regions were amplified from genomic DNA with bias-controlled V and J gene primers. Sequencing of rearranged TCRbeta segments was performed at approximately 20X coverage. The paper's processing steps were these. Sequencing errors were corrected by clustering and CDR3s were annotated against IMGT to assign V, D and J genes. Only productive TCRbeta rearrangements were used in downstream analyses, excluding out-of-frame or stop-codon sequences. To compute clonality, Shannon entropy was normalized by the log of the number of unique productive sequences and then subtracted from one. Clones differing between time points or between blood and tumor were identified using Fisher's exact test with Benjamini-Hochberg correction, with an adjusted p below 0.01 applied as the threshold. TCRdb obtained this table from immuneACCESS and retained in-frame rearrangements with V and J assigned. These tables miss some clones; where compared with another copy, unresolved V genes account for less than half of the shortfall, and the remainder is unexplained. That table furnishes V, J and clone size, whereas the DNA furnished D and trimming. This sample comprises 45,000 to 55,000 clones, more than 75% of them detected only once. 1% to 1.5% of the sample belongs to the ten largest clones.

Broad study findings and their caveats: A pretreatment peripheral blood TCR clonality below the median was linked to improved progression-free and overall survival. Greater expansion of tumor-associated TCR clones in peripheral blood 3 weeks after the start of treatment was observed in patients with durable benefit (n of about 20, p = 0.022). Because the sample size was small (n ≈ 30) and many exploratory analyses were performed, the results are intended to be hypothesis-generating.

As to this clone: Its target antigen remains unknown. No quality values exist for individual bases; no much larger clone is one base distant.

The CDR3 spans 11 residues, from the cysteine through the phenylalanine. The read is trimmed to its CDR3 DNA, 33 bases read in frame from base 1. Reading the germline V gene gives CDR1 SGHDN and CDR2 FVKESK. Between the V and J ends, shortened by 4 bases and 9 bases respectively, the junction contains 7 bases. The sample's time point, from its label and the paper: pretreatment peripheral blood. A cohort of 25 to 35 patients with locally advanced or metastatic urothelial carcinoma, treated at Memorial Sloan Kettering on a trial protocol, was included. Peripheral blood mononuclear cells were collected pretreatment and during treatment, with between 1 and 8 total time points per patient. The Qiagen DNeasy Blood extraction kit was used to purify genomic DNA from total PBMCs and from tumor samples. PBMCs were collected pretreatment and during treatment, and were isolated and stored as previously described.

This clonotype originated in a man aged 45-65 years with urothelial cancer. Recombination connected TRBV14 to TRBJ2-1; the D gene remains uncertain. The starting material was PBMCs, obtained around atezolizumab (anti-PD-L1) treatment. The CDR3 corresponds to CASSLVREQFF. In nucleotides, the sequence is TGTGCCAGCAGCCTAGTTCGTGAGCAGTTCTTC.